The 23 T cell receptor beta chains given below trace back to one sample, sequenced in a study of OX40 agonist ivuxolimab in advanced cancers. The assay was immunoSEQ multiplex PCR, and TCRdb's table has in-frame clones only and misses some. The sample includes about 36,000 clones, less than 80% of them seen just once. Sequenced here: CD4+ or CD8+ T cells sorted from blood, sampled in a trial of the OX40 agonist ivuxolimab. These receptors were obtained from an adult with an advanced solid tumor such as melanoma, head and neck, liver or kidney cancer.

This sequence joins TRBV28 and TRBJ1-2; D perhaps matches TRBD1 (5 bases). Germline V gene lookup returns CDR1 MDHEN and CDR2 SYDVKM. Trimming removed 7 bases at V and 3 bases at J, with 12 bases between. The CDR3 has 13 residues. Here the CDR3 DNA reads TGTGCCAGCAATCCGGGGCAGTACTATGGCTACACCTTC. The encoded protein is CASNPGQYYGYTF.

The V gene is TRBV4-1, the J gene TRBJ1-2; D unresolved. The V gene lost 0 bases and the J gene lost 8 bases, with 16 bases spanning the gap. The CDR3 has 15 residues. Germline CDR1 is MGHRA and CDR2 is YSYEKL. The CDR3 bases are TGCGCCAGCAGCCAAGAAAACATCCCGTGGTTGGGCTACACCTTC. This translates into CASSQENIPWLGYTF.

By proportion, this clone is medium-sized. The CDR3 region is CASRASGGSSYEQYF. CDR3 sequence (DNA): TGTGCCAGCAGGGCCAGCGGGGGAAGCTCCTACGAGCAGTACTTC. The chain uses TRBV28 and TRBJ2-7, with 8 bases lining up with TRBD2. The CDR3 runs to 15 residues. V was clipped by 6 bases and J by 0 bases; unmatched bases: 7. Looked up from germline, CDR1 is MDHEN and CDR2 is SYDVKM.

This chain uses TRBV7-8 with TRBJ2-1; possibly TRBD2 for D (6 bases). From germline, CDR1 is SGHVS and CDR2 FQNEAQ. This CDR3 comprises 17 residues. Trimming stripped 7 bases from V and 0 bases from J, with 19 bases between. The CDR3 region is CASTFYSGLSSYNEQFF. The CDR3 coding sequence is TGTGCCAGCACCTTTTACTCGGGACTCAGCTCCTACAATGAGCAGTTCTTC.

With respect to this clone: An end of the junction differs from the germline gene, which may be a read error. The chain uses TRBV15 and TRBJ1-1; D is undetermined. CDR3 length: 13 residues. Germline lookup yields CDR1 LNHNV and CDR2 YYDKDF (reference sequence). The CDR3 spells CAASRGRNTEAFF. The CDR3 nucleotides read TGTGCCGCCAGCAGAGGTCGGAACACTGAAGCTTTCTTT.

V is TRBV6-6 and J is TRBJ2-2; 10 nucleotides line up with TRBD1. Germline V gives CDR1 MNHNY, CDR2 SVGAGI (reference sequence). The V segment lost 6 bases and the J segment 2 bases; nucleotides outside the gene matches: 3. This CDR3 has 15 residues. The CDR3 here is CASSRDRGNTGELFF. CDR3 nucleotides: TGTGCCAGCAGCCGGGACAGGGGAAACACCGGGGAGCTGTTTTTT.

This chain joins TRBV7-8 and TRBJ2-4, with unresolved D. This CDR3 spans 14 amino acids. V dropped 1 base and J dropped 0 bases, with 4 bases sitting between them. CDR1 and CDR2 (germline): SGHVS, FQNEAQ. The CDR3, as DNA: TGTGCCAGCAGCTTAGTGGGAGCCAAAAACATTCAGTACTTC. Its protein product is CASSLVGAKNIQYF.

V and J are TRBV27 and TRBJ2-3; no reliable D call. From germline, CDR1 is MNHEY and CDR2 SMNVEV (reference sequence). This CDR3 spans 14 amino acids. With 3 bases removed from V and 5 bases from J, the gap between germline ends came to 12 bases. Written as DNA, the CDR3 is TGTGCCAGCAGTTTTCGGTTAGTACGAGATACGCAGTATTTT. Encoded protein: CASSFRLVRDTQYF.

This clone was seen a few times. The V call is TRBV4-2, the J call TRBJ2-1, with 10 bases aligning to TRBD2. V was pared by 5 bases and J by 4 bases, with 5 bases of the junction left unmatched. Germline V lookup: CDR1 LGHNA, CDR2 YNFKEQ. The CDR3 runs 15 residues. The CDR3: CASSASGRAYNEQFF. The CDR3 DNA reads as TGTGCCAGCAGCGCAAGCGGGAGGGCTTACAATGAGCAGTTCTTC.

The chain couples TRBV28 to TRBJ1-3; tentative D call: TRBD1 (5 bases). V gave up 6 bases and J gave up 0 bases, with 21 bases separating them. CDR3 length: 18 amino acids. The germline CDR1 and CDR2 sequences are MDHEN and SYDVKM. DNA of the CDR3: TGTGCCAGCAGAGAGGGGACGGATCTAAAGATCTCTGGAAACACCATATATTTT. Protein sequence: CASREGTDLKISGNTIYF.

The rearrangement links TRBV19 to TRBJ1-1, with D tentatively TRBD1 (5 bases). Germline V CDR1 and CDR2: LNHDA, SQIVND (reference sequence). CDR3 length equals 13 residues. V was pared by 6 bases and J by 9 bases, with 17 bases between. CDR3 bases: TGTGCCAGTAGCAAGAGGGGACTCAGGCAAGCTTTCTTT. This gives the protein CASSKRGLRQAFF. Full variable domain (rest looked up from reference TRBV19 and TRBJ1-1): DGGITQSPKYLFRKEGQNVTLSCEQNLNHDAMYWYRQDPGQGLRLIYYSQIVNDFQKGDIAEGYSVSREKKESFPLTVTSAQKNPTAFYLCASSKRGLRQAFFGQGTRLTVV.

This clone was counted between two and nine times. This sequence joins TRBV5-1 and TRBJ1-6; D remains unclear. The CDR3 extends over 15 amino acids. CDR1 is SGHRS and CDR2 is YFSETQ in the germline V gene. Trimming stripped 4 bases from V and 9 bases from J, with 17 bases between. CDR3 amino acids: CASSPEGSRSSPLHF. In nucleotides, the CDR3 is TGCGCCAGCAGCCCGGAGGGCAGTCGGAGTTCACCCCTCCACTTT.

The CDR3 bases are TGTGCCAGTAGGGCCGGCAGCTCCTATAATTCACCCCTCCACTTT. Translated: CASRAGSSYNSPLHF. V and J are TRBV19 and TRBJ1-6; D call uncertain. The length of the CDR3 is 15 residues. Trimming shortened V by 6 bases and J by 0 bases, and 9 bases separated the two germline ends. Germline CDR1 and CDR2: LNHDA and SQIVND (reference sequence).

The chain couples TRBV2 to TRBJ1-6, with 7 bases matching TRBD1. The CDR3 length is 14 residues. From germline, CDR1 is SNHLY and CDR2 FYNNEI. Trimming at V came to 8 bases and at J to 6 bases, leaving 7 bases not matched to a gene. The CDR3: CASGRQGGNSPLHF. The CDR3 bases are TGTGCCAGCGGACGACAGGGAGGTAATTCACCCCTCCACTTT.

The table lists this clone with a count of one. The rearrangement uses TRBV4-2 and TRBJ1-4; D ambiguous. CDR3 length equals 15 residues. Germline V gives CDR1 LGHNA, CDR2 YNFKEQ. V was shortened by 1 base and J by 5 bases, with 11 bases between the two germline ends. The CDR3 DNA reads as TGTGCCAGCAGCCAAGTTGGGGTAGGGAATGAAAAACTGTTTTTT. This gives the protein CASSQVGVGNEKLFF.

This sequence joins TRBV15 and TRBJ2-1; 8 bases map to TRBD2. Trimming removed 5 bases from V and 10 bases from J; junction bases left unmatched: 13. The CDR3 is 15 amino acids. The V gene's germline CDR1 is LNHNV and CDR2 YYDKDF (reference sequence). CDR3 loop: CATSPLPAREVEQFF. CDR3 in DNA: TGTGCCACCAGCCCTCTTCCAGCGCGGGAGGTGGAGCAGTTCTTC.

The CDR3, as DNA: TGCGCCAGCAGTGGCCTCAGGGGCTTCTCACCCCTCCACTTT. Translated: CASSGLRGFSPLHF. The chain employs TRBV10-2 and TRBJ1-6, with a weak D call TRBD1 (6 bases). The V and J ends lost 4 bases and 10 bases respectively, with 14 bases between them. This CDR3 contains 14 residues. Germline V lookup: CDR1 WSHSY, CDR2 SAAADI.

This clone ranks as medium-sized. This chain links TRBV10-3 with TRBJ1-5, with D uncertain. This CDR3 contains 15 residues. The germline V gene encodes CDR1 ENHRY and CDR2 SYGVKD. The ends were cut back, 3 bases at V and 0 bases at J, with 9 bases in the middle. The CDR3 sequence: CAISEGRSSNQPQHF. The CDR3 coding sequence is TGTGCCATCAGTGAAGGGAGATCTAGCAATCAGCCCCAGCATTTT.

The V call is TRBV19, the J call TRBJ2-2, with 14 bases matching TRBD2. The CDR3 loop spans 16 amino acids. The germline gives CDR1 LNHDA, CDR2 SQIVND (reference sequence). The trim removed 6 bases at V and 5 bases at J, leaving 5 bases unmatched. The CDR3 sequence is CASSKTSGRGTGELFF. CDR3 bases: TGTGCCAGTAGCAAGACTAGCGGGAGGGGGACCGGGGAGCTGTTTTTT.

The table lists this clone with a few counts. The genes are TRBV5-1 and TRBJ2-4, with a weak D call TRBD2 (5 bases). V gave up 3 bases and J gave up 0 bases, with 16 bases separating them. The V gene's germline CDR1 is SGHRS and CDR2 YFSETQ. CDR3 length equals 17 residues. CDR3 amino acids: CASSSDLGGRAKNIQYF. The CDR3, as DNA: TGCGCCAGCAGCTCGGACTTGGGTGGGAGAGCCAAAAACATTCAGTACTTC.

This chain links TRBV29-1 with TRBJ2-3; D gene ambiguous. This CDR3 spans 11 amino acids. Looked up from germline, CDR1 is SQVTM and CDR2 is ANQGSEA. Trimming pared 5 bases from V and 0 bases from J, leaving 3 bases between. Here the CDR3 reads CSVSSTDTQYF. CDR3 nucleotides: TGCAGCGTTTCTAGCACAGATACGCAGTATTTT.

The V gene is TRBV6-6, the J gene TRBJ1-1; tentative D call: TRBD1 (6 bases). V shed 7 bases and J shed 4 bases, with 16 bases lying between them. The CDR3 runs to 14 residues. Per germline, CDR1 MNHNY and CDR2 SVGAGI (reference sequence). The CDR3 DNA follows: TGTGCCAGCACCATCAAAAGGGGGACCACTGAAGCTTTCTTT. This translates into CASTIKRGTTEAFF.

CDR3 protein: CASLGGASNTGELFF. For the CDR3, the DNA is TGTGCCAGCTTGGGAGGGGCTTCGAACACCGGGGAGCTGTTTTTT. The V and J genes are TRBV28 and TRBJ2-2; 7 positions agree with TRBD2. Trimming removed 8 bases from V and 0 bases from J; junction bases left unmatched: 6. This CDR3 has 15 residues. Germline-derived CDR1 and CDR2 are MDHEN and SYDVKM.